The 10 T cell receptor beta chains below were found in one sample sequenced in a study of blood T cell repertoires in COVID-19. Assay used: immunoSEQ multiplex PCR; TCRdb lists only in-frame clones, some missing. The sample contains approximately 220,000 clones, more than 85% of which appear only once. The specimen sequenced was peripheral blood. These receptors originate from a man aged 35-49 years with acute or convalescent COVID-19.

This clone was detected a few times. J is TRBJ1-6 and V is TRBV30; tentative D call: TRBD1 (5 bases). Trimming stripped 5 bases from V and 9 bases from J, with 14 bases between. The CDR3 is 13 amino acids. The V gene's germline CDR1 is GTSNPN and CDR2 SVGIG (reference sequence). The CDR3: CAWGDSAGSPLHF. For the CDR3, the DNA is TGTGCCTGGGGGGACTCAGCCGGTTCACCCCTCCACTTT.

In its sample, this clone was seen once. The V call is TRBV29-1, the J call TRBJ2-5, with 8 bases that match TRBD1. Trimming removed 6 bases from V and 3 bases from J; junction bases left unmatched: 6. CDR1 is SQVTM, CDR2 ANQGSEA, per germline. This CDR3 has 13 amino acids. Here the CDR3 DNA reads TGCAGCGTCGGCTCGGACAGGGAAGAGACCCAGTACTTC. Encoded protein: CSVGSDREETQYF.

CDR3 residues: CASRPQGAGGNTIYF. CDR3 DNA sequence: TGTGCCAGCAGGCCACAGGGGGCTGGTGGAAACACCATATATTTT. The gene calls are TRBV28 and TRBJ1-3, with 9 bases identical to TRBD1. The junction had 6 bases not matched to a gene; V was cut back by 6 bases and J by 3 bases. CDR1 MDHEN and CDR2 SYDVKM come from the germline V gene. The CDR3 length is 15 residues.

The V call is TRBV23-1, the J call TRBJ2-4; no clear D. TRBV23-1 is an ORF, with its function uncertain. V lost 8 bases to trimming and J lost 8 bases, with 16 bases between them. This CDR3 spans 13 amino acids. The CDR3 reads CASSNPTPYIQYF. The CDR3 DNA follows: TGCGCCAGCTCGAACCCTACGCCGTACATTCAGTACTTC.

The V gene is TRBV7-9, the J gene TRBJ2-4; tentatively, D is TRBD1 (5 bases). V lost 2 bases and J lost 1, with 15 bases in between. Germline V lookup: CDR1 SEHNR, CDR2 FQNEAQ (reference sequence). This CDR3 has 17 amino acids. This CDR3 reads CASSLTFQGIAKNIQYF. DNA of the CDR3: TGTGCCAGCAGCTTAACCTTCCAGGGAATTGCCAAAAACATTCAGTACTTC. Complete variable domain (other parts from reference TRBV7-9 and TRBJ2-4): DTGVSQNPRHKITKRGQNVTFRCDPISEHNRLYWYRQTLGQGPEFLTYFQNEAQLEKSRLLSDRFSAERPKGSFSTLEIQRTEQGDSAMYLCASSLTFQGIAKNIQYFGAGTRLSVL.

The chain is built from TRBV28 and TRBJ2-3, with D possibly being TRBD2 (6 bases). Germline V CDR1 and CDR2: MDHEN, SYDVKM. The CDR3 consists of 15 residues. V shed 1 base and J shed 6 bases, with 14 bases lying between them. CDR3: CASSLSVTRGDTQYF. The CDR3 bases are TGTGCCAGCAGTTTATCGGTGACCCGGGGGGATACGCAGTATTTT.

The chain employs TRBV6-5 and TRBJ2-3, with TRBD2 matching over 7 bases. Germline CDR1 reads MNHEY; CDR2 reads SVGAGI. The ends lost 2 bases at V and 1 base at J; junction bases unmatched: 3. The CDR3 totals 15 residues. CDR3 nucleotide sequence: TGTGCCAGCAGTTACGACCTAGCGGGCACAGATACGCAGTATTTT. Protein sequence: CASSYDLAGTDTQYF.

The chain has TRBV5-5 and TRBJ2-3, with 7 bases identical to TRBD2. Germline V gene sequence: CDR1 SGHKS, CDR2 YYEKEE (reference sequence). V gave up 2 bases and J gave up 3 bases; unmatched junction bases: 6. The CDR3 is made up of 15 amino acids. Written as DNA, the CDR3 is TGTGCCAGCAGCTTAGGCGGGAGACTGACAGATACGCAGTATTTT. It is translated as CASSLGGRLTDTQYF.

The chain couples TRBV5-4 to TRBJ2-1; TRBD2 matches 8 bases. Germline CDR1 is SGHNT and CDR2 is YYREEE (reference sequence). With V trimmed by 3 bases and J by 0 bases, 8 bases remained unmatched. This CDR3 spans 17 amino acids. The CDR3 is CASSSGLASSSYNEQFF. The CDR3 DNA sequence: TGTGCCAGCAGCTCCGGACTAGCTTCCAGCTCCTACAATGAGCAGTTCTTC.

This clone occurred a few times. This sequence joins TRBV6-1 and TRBJ1-4; a possible D gene is TRBD1 (6 bases). The CDR3 totals 14 residues. Looked up from germline, CDR1 is MNHNS and CDR2 is SASEGT. The V end lost 2 bases, the J end lost 6 bases, and 10 bases lay between the germline ends. The CDR3 protein is CASSEQGRDEKLFF. In DNA form, the CDR3 reads TGTGCCAGCAGTGAACAGGGGAGAGATGAAAAACTGTTTTTT.